The 14 T cell receptor beta chains below all came from one sample that was sequenced in a study of OX40 agonist ivuxolimab in advanced cancers. TCRdb's table, derived via immunoSEQ multiplex PCR, lists solely in-frame clones and lacks some. The sample has tens of thousands of clones, 80% to 90% seen once. Source: CD4+ or CD8+ T cells sorted from blood, taken in a trial of the OX40 agonist ivuxolimab. These receptors came from an adult with an advanced solid tumor such as melanoma, head and neck, liver or kidney cancer.

The chain combines TRBV7-9 with TRBJ1-4; 7 bases are shared with TRBD1. The CDR3 sequence is 14 residues long. The germline V gene encodes CDR1 SEHNR and CDR2 FQNEAQ (reference sequence). V lost 5 bases, J lost 2 bases, and 2 bases stayed unmatched. CDR3 region: CASSQGQTNEKLFF. CDR3 nucleotides: TGTGCCAGCAGCCAGGGACAGACTAATGAAAAACTGTTTTTT.

The V and J genes are TRBV30 and TRBJ1-6; D is uncertain. V was cut by 6 bases and J by 8 bases, with 14 bases left in between. In germline, CDR1 is GTSNPN, CDR2 SVGIG (reference sequence). The CDR3 extends over 13 amino acids. CDR3 nucleotides: TGTGCCTGTGGTTTTGATATAGATTCACCCCTCCACTTT. It codes for CACGFDIDSPLHF.

This chain links TRBV19 with TRBJ2-7; 8 positions agree with TRBD2. Germline V gene data show CDR1 as LNHDA and CDR2 as SQIVND (reference sequence). This CDR3 has 16 amino acids. V dropped 4 bases and J dropped 6; count of bases not matched to a gene: 14. Here the CDR3 DNA reads TGTGCCAGTAGTAACCCCTTAGCGGGAACGAGAAGCGAGCAGTACTTC. Translating gives CASSNPLAGTRSEQYF.

This sequence joins TRBV11-3 and TRBJ2-1; D is unclear. CDR1 is SGHNT, CDR2 YENEEA, per germline. Trimming pared 0 bases from V and 7 bases from J, leaving 7 bases between. CDR3 length equals 13 residues. CDR3 loop: CASSLEWANEQFF. The CDR3 DNA sequence: TGTGCCAGCAGCTTAGAATGGGCGAATGAGCAGTTCTTC.

The sample holds one count of this clone. The chain joins TRBV6-5 to TRBJ1-2, with 7 nucleotides matching TRBD1. The V gene end was trimmed by 4 bases and the J gene end by 1 base; junction bases not matched to a gene: 9. The germline CDR1 and CDR2 sequences are MNHEY and SVGAGI. This CDR3 spans 16 amino acids. CDR3 in DNA: TGTGCCAGCAGTTCTACCGGGACAGCTTTTAACTATGGCTACACCTTC. This codes for CASSSTGTAFNYGYTF.

This chain uses TRBV19 with TRBJ2-1; the D is unclear. The CDR3 spans 13 residues. Germline CDR1 is LNHDA and CDR2 is SQIVND (reference sequence). V gave up 6 bases and J gave up 4 bases, with 10 bases separating them. CDR3 bases: TGTGCCAGTAGCCCCGACCTGTACAATGAGCAGTTCTTC. This gives the protein CASSPDLYNEQFF. The full variable domain, with the rest looked up from reference TRBV19 and TRBJ2-1, is DGGITQSPKYLFRKEGQNVTLSCEQNLNHDAMYWYRQDPGQGLRLIYYSQIVNDFQKGDIAEGYSVSREKKESFPLTVTSAQKNPTAFYLCASSPDLYNEQFFGPGTRLTVL.

The V and J genes are TRBV11-2 and TRBJ1-4, with D possibly matching TRBD1 (6 bases). The ends were cut back, 1 base at V and 7 bases at J, with 10 bases in the middle. Germline CDR1 SGHAT, CDR2 FQNNGV. The CDR3 consists of 14 residues. CDR3 protein: CASSLGPRGEKLFF. The CDR3 DNA follows: TGTGCCAGCAGCTTAGGTCCCAGGGGTGAAAAACTGTTTTTT.

The sample holds one count of this clone. The V call is TRBV7-8, the J call TRBJ2-2; 10 bases fit TRBD1. Losses at the gene ends were 5 bases for V and 6 bases for J; bases not matched to a gene: 9. Per germline, CDR1 SGHVS and CDR2 FQNEAQ. This CDR3 contains 16 residues. The CDR3 region has the DNA TGTGCCAGCAGCACGCCGGACAGGGGGTGGGCCGGGGAGCTGTTTTTT. As protein: CASSTPDRGWAGELFF.

The chain links TRBV6-5 to TRBJ1-1, with D perhaps TRBD1 (5 bases). The CDR3 is 15 residues long. Germline-derived CDR1 and CDR2 are MNHEY and SVGAGI. The V end was cut by 0 bases, the J end by 0 bases, with 8 bases between. CDR3 residues: CASSYSEDMNTEAFF. CDR3 bases: TGTGCCAGCAGTTACTCGGAGGACATGAACACTGAAGCTTTCTTT.

The chain combines TRBV12-5 with TRBJ2-3; 11 positions agree with TRBD2. The CDR3 has 14 amino acids. Germline-derived CDR1 and CDR2 are LGHNT and FRNRAP. The trim removed 1 base at V and 6 bases at J, leaving 0 bases unmatched. CDR3 coding DNA: TGTGCTAGTGGTTTGGGACTAGCGGGGGATACGCAGTATTTT. Residues: CASGLGLAGDTQYF.

The V and J genes are TRBV11-1 and TRBJ2-1, with 9 bases matching TRBD2. V lost 1 base, J lost 9 bases, and 1 base stayed unmatched. This CDR3 comprises 13 residues. Germline values: CDR1 SGHAT, CDR2 FQDESV (reference sequence). CDR3 nucleotide sequence: TGTGCCAGCAGCTTAGGACTAGCGGCTGAGCAGTTCTTC. This sequence encodes CASSLGLAAEQFF.

V and J are TRBV12-5 and TRBJ2-4, with TRBD2 matching 7 bases. V shed 6 bases and J 8 bases; nucleotides not matched to a gene: 10. Germline CDR1 reads LGHNT; CDR2 reads FRNRAP. The CDR3 has 14 residues. This CDR3 is CASGTGGPEDIQYF. Here the CDR3 DNA reads TGTGCTAGTGGAACGGGAGGTCCCGAGGACATTCAGTACTTC. Supplemented by reference TRBV12-5 and TRBJ2-4, the full variable domain reads DARVTQTPRHKVTEMGQEVTMRCQPILGHNTVFWYRQTMMQGLELLAYFRNRAPLDDSGMPKDRFSAEMPDATLATLKIQPSEPRDSAVYFCASGTGGPEDIQYFGAGTRLSVL.

The chain links TRBV5-4 to TRBJ1-1, with 11 bases fitting TRBD1. Germline lookup yields CDR1 SGHNT and CDR2 YYREEE (reference sequence). J gave up 0 bases and V 4 bases, and 8 bases lay outside the gene matches. The CDR3 runs 17 residues. CDR3 protein: CASSTGQGAGMNTEAFF. The CDR3 nucleotides are TGTGCCAGCAGCACCGGACAGGGGGCTGGAATGAACACTGAAGCTTTCTTT.

V is TRBV11-2 and J is TRBJ2-1; no clear D. The CDR3 has 14 amino acids. Germline-derived CDR1 and CDR2 are SGHAT and FQNNGV. Trimming cost V 5 bases and J 5 bases, with 13 bases left between them. CDR3: CASSLLLLNNEQFF. Here the CDR3 DNA reads TGTGCCAGCAGCCTCTTGCTTCTAAACAATGAGCAGTTCTTC.